The present T cell receptor (beta chain) was sequenced within a study of cytomegalovirus exposure and HLA in healthy donors listed by TCRdb under 2017. At the level of the whole study: An earlier analysis of about 530 of the donors reported 276 Gb of sequence data and 95 million to 130 million unique TCR beta sequences obtained from about 200 million T cells. Roughly 5 DR-DQ haplotypes were handled as single units for association and clustering, since linkage in the cohort was strong. Donor age, sex, ethnicity and CMV serostatus were compiled alongside the repertoire data. The study was designed to test whether signatures of past pathogen exposure could be identified by cataloging public T cell receptors. To decide whether each TCR beta V gene segment behaved as functional or pseudogenic, an earlier analysis of fewer than 750 of the donors relied on high-throughput TCR beta sequencing. To predict cytomegalovirus infection status, the study brought together high-throughput TCR immunosequencing, statistical association of individual TCRs with disease status, and machine learning. Of the approximately 400 genotyped donors, approximately 80% were placed in the genetic ancestry cluster associated with self-reported Caucasian donors. Both class I and class II loci were covered by HLA typing, at four-digit resolution. All discovery cohort repertoires had been generated on a single sequencing platform. A later analysis re-analyzed previously published TCR beta repertoires from hundreds of donors and added high-resolution HLA genotyping to study TCR occurrence patterns. Rather than drawing on any new phenotypic data, the later analysis identified candidate immune exposures from TCR beta sequences and the way those sequences occurred across donors. The T cell repertoires of about 700 subjects were profiled by immunosequencing and related to cytomegalovirus serostatus. In a later genetic analysis, genome-wide SNP genotypes for about 55% of the roughly 700 donors were used, and that subset was treated as a discovery cohort. Along with the roughly 670-subject first cohort, a separate validation cohort of over 90 different subjects was used. Across approximately 400 genotyped donors of the cohort, an average of roughly 200,000 unique TCR beta nucleotide sequences per donor were sequenced, and 15% to 20% of those sequences were non-productive. The number of donors typed differed by locus, with about 629-630 for A, B, C, DRB1 and DQB1, approximately 500 for DQA1, some 570 for DPA1, and around 430 for DPB1. An early release covering roughly 580 HLA-typed donors comprised 300 to 350 gigabases of sequencing data and approximately 85 million unique TCR sequences. Study-wide conclusions, independent of this receptor: In an earlier analysis of fewer than 700 of the donors, most TCR beta V segments appeared in productive rearrangements about 87% or about 30% of the time, broadly matching IMGT annotations. A later genetic analysis reported fewer N-insertions in productive TCRs among donors in an Asian-associated ancestry cluster than the roughly 700-donor mean. Specific HLA alleles were associated with over 15,000 TCR beta sequences at a false discovery rate of 0.05 in a later analysis. In the study, approximately 150 TCR beta chains were listed as associated with cytomegalovirus. In a later analysis, TCR association rates were found to vary across HLA loci, with the most associated TCRs seen for DRB1 alleles and the fewest for HLA-C alleles. Assigning TCR associations to individual alleles was difficult when HLA alleles, especially DR and DQ, strongly co-occurred. Because some donors lacked HLA typing at each locus, the association tests relied only on the typed subset. The authors suggested that the approach could potentially be generalized to other disease states and immunological phenotypes. Most CMV-associated TCR beta chains appeared to be HLA-restricted in a later analysis, and the HLA associations seemed to be driven largely by CMV exposure. A further reported finding was that TCR beta sequences accurately predicted the HLA-A and HLA-B alleles for most subjects in the first cohort. In a later analysis, HLA-associated TCR beta chains showed more clonal expansion and lower generation probabilities than non-associated chains that were equally common. For the cohort, immune exposure information was limited to CMV serostatus. Only TCR beta chains were sequenced in this cohort, and the absence of alpha or paired-chain data limited detectable features. Sequencing depth was assumed to be roughly uniform across donors in the presence/absence analyses, though that assumption may not hold. In a later genetic analysis, a missense DCLRE1C variant was associated with V-gene and J-gene trimming of TCR beta chains, and the association was replicated in an independent cohort. According to a later analysis, parvovirus B19, influenza, CMV and Epstein-Barr virus appeared linked to several top co-occurrence clusters. Correlated functional status among segregating V segments might reflect linkage disequilibrium, but an unknown experimental factor could not be ruled out. The sequencing pipeline was judged likely to have produced a cluster of highly shared sequence variants as a technical artifact. Some IMGT-functional V segments, including TRBV6-2 and TRBV6-3, could not be told apart with the 87-base-pair reads, so those segments were excluded. In both the original and validation cohorts, the classifier was reported to diagnose cytomegalovirus status with high specificity and sensitivity. The earlier analysis of fewer than 750 of the donors excluded seventeen rarely observed V segments, including chromosome 9 orphons, because counts were too low. Most TCR sequences were observed very rarely across donors, whereas some public TCRs were present in many individuals. Three of the identified cytomegalovirus-associated TCR beta chains were confirmed in vitro to be specific for cytomegalovirus antigens.

This clone has just a few counts. Its cognate antigen has yet to be identified. No base-level quality is on record; no much larger clone is a single base apart. The cohort comprised around 690 healthy bone marrow donors. At the time of sampling, all cohort members were nominally healthy, though unrecorded immune exposures were likely present. The donor tested CMV seronegative, placing the donor among the 350 or so seronegative members of the cohort. A peripheral blood sample was collected from each donor, and TCR beta sequencing was performed on peripheral blood mononuclear cells. The Qiagen DNeasy Blood Extraction Kit was used to extract genomic DNA from the blood cell samples. V lost 4 bases and J lost 10 bases; the stretch between them is 7 bases long. From a lookup of the germline V gene, CDR1 and CDR2 are MDHEN and SYDVKM. The CDR3, cysteine through phenylalanine, is 11 amino acids long. Left in the record is the CDR3 DNA by itself, 33 bases read in frame from the first base.

The receptor library was made with the immunoSEQ multiplex PCR assay. For the multiplex PCR, a mixture combining 60 forward primers for TCR Vbeta segments and 13 reverse primers for TCR Jbeta segments was used. The CDR3 region of rearranged TCR beta genes was amplified from genomic DNA by a multiplex PCR assay. The amplified TCR beta libraries were sequenced on the Illumina HiSeq System as 87-base-pair reads. As for the original processing: A later analysis tallied 75 million to 95 million unique TCR beta chains across the 550 to 850 repertoires, and about 12 million of those chains were shared by two or more donors. Raw reads were error-corrected and collapsed into unique sequences with a nearest-neighbor algorithm that merged closely related sequences to remove PCR and sequencing errors. Alignment of CDR3 sequences to IMGT reference sequences was used to assign V, D and J gene segments. Each retained sequence needed at least a six-nucleotide match to both a V gene segment and a J gene segment. Rearrangements were classified as productive when the CDR3 lacked stop codons and remained in frame with V and J, and all other rearrangements were classified as non-productive. Following IMGT convention, CDR3 was defined as the stretch from the second conserved V-encoded cysteine up to the conserved J-encoded phenylalanine. The earlier analysis of about 590 of the donors excluded sequences that lacked an unambiguous match to a single V gene segment. In an earlier analysis of several hundred of the donors, a V segment was called functional when productive rearrangements were above 56.7%, and segregating when the standard deviation between donors exceeded 5%. A statistical classification framework was developed to diagnose cytomegalovirus status using the catalog of TCR beta chain sequences. V and J gene assignment, in a later analysis, came from comparing TCR nucleotide sequences with IMGT/GENE-DB human TR gene sequences. Using the TCRdist pipeline, a later analysis assigned CDR3 sequences along with most-parsimonious VDJ recombination scenarios. In a later analysis, each TCR beta chain was defined by its CDR3 amino acid sequence together with its V-gene family, and reads lacking a unique V-gene family were excluded. A later analysis removed 592 highly shared, low-generation-probability nucleotide sequences to deal with suspected cross-contamination and a sequencing artifact. A later analysis calculated a clonal expansion index for each public chain from normalized within-repertoire ranks of inferred template counts. In a later analysis, generation probabilities were computed using a VDJ recombination model fitted to out-of-frame rearrangements, and the results were checked against IGoR. In a later analysis, hypergeometric tests were used to score TCR-TCR, TCR-HLA and TCR-CMV co-occurrence, with a repertoire-size bias correction applied to TCR pairs. In a later analysis, false discovery rates were estimated by permuting HLA or CMV assignments 20 times. A later analysis grouped co-occurring TCRs with DBSCAN, adding TCRdist sequence similarity when clustering within HLA-allele-positive subsets. Repertoires with fewer than 30,000 or more than 120,000 public chains, plus five repertoires with anomalous nucleotide sharing, were excluded from co-occurrence clustering. Here the immuneACCESS table is served through TCRdb, limited to in-frame sequences with V and J called. Missing clones are a known gap in these copies; in checked studies unresolved V genes cover under half, and the rest lacks a known reason. That table gives V, J and clone size, and the DNA gave D and trimming. This sample comprises about 130,000 clones, around 83% of them detected only once. In total, the top ten clones hold roughly 1.2% of the sample.

In this chain, TRBV28 is recombined with TRBJ1-4, with the D segment identity uncertain. The sample consisted of PBMCs. This clonotype was obtained from a girl aged 2 to 9 in good health and CMV-seronegative. The bases read TGTGCCAGCAGTTATGGAGCAAAACTGTTTTTT. It translates as CASSYGAKLFF.